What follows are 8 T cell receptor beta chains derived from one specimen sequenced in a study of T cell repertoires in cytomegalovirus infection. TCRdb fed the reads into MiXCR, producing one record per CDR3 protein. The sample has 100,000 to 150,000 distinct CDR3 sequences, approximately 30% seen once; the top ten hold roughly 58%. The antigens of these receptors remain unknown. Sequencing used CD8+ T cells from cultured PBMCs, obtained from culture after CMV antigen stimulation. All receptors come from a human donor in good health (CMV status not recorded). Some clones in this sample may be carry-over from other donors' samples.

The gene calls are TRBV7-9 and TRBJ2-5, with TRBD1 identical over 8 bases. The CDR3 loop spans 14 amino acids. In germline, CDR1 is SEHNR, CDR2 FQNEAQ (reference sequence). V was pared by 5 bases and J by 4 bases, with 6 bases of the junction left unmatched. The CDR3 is CASSAVDRVETQYF. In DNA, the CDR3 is TGTGCCAGCAGCGCCGTGGACAGGGTAGAGACCCAGTACTTC.

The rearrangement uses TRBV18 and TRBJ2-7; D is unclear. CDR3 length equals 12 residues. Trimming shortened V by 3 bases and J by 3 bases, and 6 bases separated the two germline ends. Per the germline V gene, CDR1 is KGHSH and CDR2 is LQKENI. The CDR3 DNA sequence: TGTGCCAGCTCACCCGACCACTACGAGCAGTACTTC. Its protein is CASSPDHYEQYF.

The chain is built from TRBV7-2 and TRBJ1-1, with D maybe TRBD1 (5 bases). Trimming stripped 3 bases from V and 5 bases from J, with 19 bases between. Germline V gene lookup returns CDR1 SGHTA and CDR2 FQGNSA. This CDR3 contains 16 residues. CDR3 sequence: CASSFGSLPEGTEAFF. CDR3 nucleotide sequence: TGTGCCAGCAGCTTTGGGTCGCTCCCTGAGGGGACTGAAGCTTTCTTT.

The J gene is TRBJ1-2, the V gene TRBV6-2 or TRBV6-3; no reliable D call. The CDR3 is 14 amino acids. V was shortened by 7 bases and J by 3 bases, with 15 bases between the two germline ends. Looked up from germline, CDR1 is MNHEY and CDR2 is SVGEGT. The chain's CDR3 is CASNAGDGYYGYTF. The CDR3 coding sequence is TGTGCCAGCAATGCGGGTGACGGCTACTATGGCTACACCTTC.

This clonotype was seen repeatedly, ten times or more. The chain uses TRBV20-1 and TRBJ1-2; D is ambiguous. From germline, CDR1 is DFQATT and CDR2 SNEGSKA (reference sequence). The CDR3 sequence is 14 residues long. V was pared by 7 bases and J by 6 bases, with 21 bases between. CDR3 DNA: TGCAGTGTCAAACACCTGGGCCTCAATAATGGCTACACCTTC. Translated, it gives CSVKHLGLNNGYTF.

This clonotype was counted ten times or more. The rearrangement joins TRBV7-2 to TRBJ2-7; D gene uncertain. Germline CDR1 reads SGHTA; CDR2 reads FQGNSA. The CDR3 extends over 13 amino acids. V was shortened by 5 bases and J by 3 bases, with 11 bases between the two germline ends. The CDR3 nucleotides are TGTGCCAGCAGCCCCACCATCATCTACGAGCAGTACTTC. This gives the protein CASSPTIIYEQYF.

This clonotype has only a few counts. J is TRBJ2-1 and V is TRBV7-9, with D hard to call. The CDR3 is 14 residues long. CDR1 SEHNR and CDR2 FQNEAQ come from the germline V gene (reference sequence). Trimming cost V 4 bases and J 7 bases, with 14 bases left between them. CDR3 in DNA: TGTGCCAGCAGCTCGCCAATTTTGATTAATGAGCAGTTCTTC. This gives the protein CASSSPILINEQFF.

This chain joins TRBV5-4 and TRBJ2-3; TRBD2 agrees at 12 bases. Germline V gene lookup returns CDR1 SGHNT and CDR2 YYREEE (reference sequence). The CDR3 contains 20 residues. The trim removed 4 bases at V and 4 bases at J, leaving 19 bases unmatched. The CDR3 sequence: CASSRKTSGGTHAPADTQYF. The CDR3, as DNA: TGTGCCAGCAGCCGGAAAACTAGCGGGGGGACTCATGCACCAGCAGATACGCAGTATTTT.